This entry describes one T cell receptor beta chain. Its antigen is not known. These data are taken from a study of identifying expanded T cells in peripheral blood. Study results and caveats: Technical replicates showed about 1.1 changed clones; two weeks roughly 18; four weeks 19. Across healthy donors, higher total template counts meant significantly greater roughly 2-week count variance.

TCRdb's copy holds only in-frame clones and misses some; the assay was immunoSEQ multiplex PCR. The data contain 60,000 to 80,000 clones, approximately 87% of them singletons. V was clipped by 6 bases and J by 6 bases; unmatched bases: 10. This CDR3 has 15 residues. CDR1 and CDR2 from the germline V gene are MNHEY and SVGAGI. No infections or other immune events were documented during collection. This sequence was found in a person between 18 and 70 years old in good health. The chain recombines TRBV6-5 with TRBJ1-1; 10 bases line up with TRBD1. The sequencing sample was made of blood. The CDR3 protein is CASRDATGGGSEAFF. In DNA, the CDR3 is TGTGCCAGCAGAGACGCGACAGGGGGCGGGTCTGAAGCTTTCTTT.